The rows below give T cell receptor beta chains drawn from one sample of a study of shared clonotypes between healthy human individuals. Clones were read by immunoSEQ multiplex PCR, and TCRdb kept only the in-frame ones, dropping some. The table lists over 2 million clones, roughly 92% of them singletons. Material: naive CD4+ T cells from PBMCs. These receptors originate from a man aged 18 to 30 in good health. Some clones in this sample may be carry-over from other donors' samples. The CDR3 runs from the conserved cysteine through the conserved F or W. D genes are given only for firm matches. Some rows mark clone size as missing; the rest say once, few, many or name a class of expanded clone.

J | V | D | size | DNA | CDR3
TRBJ1-1 | TRBV28 | . | once | TGTGCCAGCAGTTCCCCCCAGACGGGACCCGTTCAGAGAGCTTTCTTT | CASSSPQTGPVQRAFF
TRBJ1-3 | TRBV30 | . | . | TGTGCCGGCAACAGGGAGTACTCTGGAAACACCATATATTTT | CAGNREYSGNTIYF
TRBJ2-7 | TRBV5-1 | TRBD1 | . | TGCGCCAGCAGCCCGGGACAGGGGGCCTCTCTCTTCTACGAGCAGTACTTC | CASSPGQGASLFYEQYF
TRBJ1-4 | TRBV19 | . | . | TGTGCCAGTACCCGCCGTGAGGAAAAACTGTTTTTT | CASTRREEKLFF
TRBJ2-1 | TRBV19 | . | . | TGTGCCAGTAGTATAGCTACCTTGGGCGAGCAGTTCTTC | CASSIATLGEQFF
TRBJ2-7 | TRBV18 | . | . | TGTGCCAGCTCACCGGCCAGGGAGGAGCAGTACTTC | CASSPAREEQYF
TRBJ1-5 | TRBV7-4 | . | . | TGTGCCAGCAGCCTCGAAAGGTCACGAGGCAATCAGCCCCAGCATTTT | CASSLERSRGNQPQHF
TRBJ2-3 | TRBV6-5 | . | . | TGTGCCAGCCGAGGGGCATTAGGCACAGATACGCAGTATTTT | CASRGALGTDTQYF
TRBJ1-1 | TRBV28 | . | . | TGTGCCAGCACCCCCAGCTCTTTGAACACTGAAGCTTTCTTT | CASTPSSLNTEAFF
TRBJ2-1 | TRBV5-1 | TRBD2 | . | TGCGCCAGCAGCGTTTTAGCGGGAGGTAACAATGAGCAGTTCTTC | CASSVLAGGNNEQFF
TRBJ2-1 | TRBV27 | . | once | TGTGCCAGCAGTGCCAAACTAGCCTCCTACTACAATGAGCAGTTCTTC | CASSAKLASYYNEQFF
TRBJ2-5 | TRBV18 | TRBD2 | . | TGTGCCAGCTCACCATTCGATAGCGGGGAACAAGAGACCCAGTACTTC | CASSPFDSGEQETQYF
TRBJ2-3 | TRBV7-9 | TRBD2 | . | TGTGCCAGCACTCCGAGGCGGGAGCTAGATACGCAGTATTTT | CASTPRRELDTQYF
TRBJ2-5 | TRBV27 | TRBD1 | . | TGTGCCAGCAGTTTCCTAGGGACAGCGCGCCAAGAGACCCAGTACTTC | CASSFLGTARQETQYF
TRBJ1-5 | TRBV6-5 | TRBD1 | . | TGTGCCAGCAGTTATGGAAACAGGGGAGGCAATCAGCCCCAGCATTTT | CASSYGNRGGNQPQHF
TRBJ1-4 | TRBV18 | . | . | TGTGCCAGCTCACCAGGGACAAATCGGGAAAAACTGTTTTTT | CASSPGTNREKLFF
TRBJ2-1 | TRBV5-1 | TRBD1 | . | TGCGCCAGCAGCTTAGGGGACAGGGCGGGCAATGAGCAGTTCTTC | CASSLGDRAGNEQFF
TRBJ1-5 | TRBV5-6 | TRBD1 | . | TGTGCCAGCAGCTTGGGACAGGGGGGGAATCAGCCCCAGCATTTT | CASSLGQGGNQPQHF
TRBJ1-1 | TRBV5-1 | . | . | TGCGCCAGCAGCTTGGGAGGTAATTTAGTCACTGAAGCTTTCTTT | CASSLGGNLVTEAFF
TRBJ2-5 | TRBV7-2 | . | . | TGTGCCAGCAGCCCTGGCTGGCGAGAGACCCAGTACTTC | CASSPGWRETQYF
TRBJ1-3 | TRBV7-6 | . | . | TGTGCCAGCAGCGCCCTGGGAAACACCATATATTTT | CASSALGNTIYF
TRBJ2-7 | TRBV11-1 | . | . | TGTGCCAGCAGCTTATCCGGACAGAACGAGCAGTACTTC | CASSLSGQNEQYF
TRBJ2-3 | TRBV5-1 | TRBD1 | . | TGCGCCAGCAGCAGGACAGGCCGAGACACAGATACGCAGTATTTT | CASSRTGRDTDTQYF
TRBJ2-2 | TRBV9 | . | . | TGTGCCAGCAGCGTAGTCGGGCACCTAGGGGCCGGGGAGCTGTTTTTT | CASSVVGHLGAGELFF
TRBJ1-1 | TRBV29-1 | . | . | TGCAGCGTTAAAGGCAGGGTGGGCACTGAAGCTTTCTTT | CSVKGRVGTEAFF
TRBJ2-5 | TRBV6-4 | TRBD1 | . | TGTGCCAGCAGTGACTCTCCCCAGGGGGCGTGGGAGACCCAGTACTTC | CASSDSPQGAWETQYF
TRBJ2-6 | TRBV19 | . | once | TGTGCCAGTAAAGGGAGGGGGACTGGGGCCAACGTCCTGACTTTC | CASKGRGTGANVLTF
TRBJ2-5 | TRBV4-1 | TRBD1 | . | TGCGCCAGCAGCCAAGGGATCGGACAGGGTGGAGAGACCCAGTACTTC | CASSQGIGQGGETQYF
TRBJ2-7 | TRBV27 | TRBD1 | . | TGTGCCAGCAGACTTTTCGGGACAGGGAGCGACGAGCAGTACTTC | CASRLFGTGSDEQYF
TRBJ1-1 | TRBV2 | . | . | TGTGCCAGCCAAACCGGGACGGGGAACACTGAAGCTTTCTTT | CASQTGTGNTEAFF
TRBJ1-4 | TRBV30 | . | . | TGTGCCCGGGGCAGGGCTAATGAAAAACTGTTTTTT | CARGRANEKLFF
TRBJ2-7 | TRBV6-5 | . | . | TGTGCCAGCAGCGGGACGGAAGGGGCGGCCTACGAGCAGTACTTC | CASSGTEGAAYEQYF
TRBJ2-1 | TRBV5-1 | . | . | TGCGCCAGCAGCGATACGAGCTCCTACAATGAGCAGTTCTTC | CASSDTSSYNEQFF
TRBJ1-1 | TRBV5-1 | TRBD1 | . | TGCGCCAGCAGCGCGGGACAGGGCGGACCCACTGAAGCTTTCTTT | CASSAGQGGPTEAFF
TRBJ2-3 | TRBV27 | . | . | TGTGCCAGCATGCCCAGCGGAAACACAGATACGCAGTATTTT | CASMPSGNTDTQYF
TRBJ2-4 | TRBV6-1 | . | . | TGTGCCAGCAGTGAAGGCCGGGGAAGAAACATTCAGTACTTC | CASSEGRGRNIQYF
TRBJ1-5 | TRBV7-2 | . | . | TGTGCCAGCAGCTTAGCAAGATCGGGGTTTCAGCCCCAGCATTTT | CASSLARSGFQPQHF
TRBJ2-3 | TRBV7-3 | TRBD2 | . | TGTGCCAGCAGCTTAGGGCTAGCGGGAGCGGATACGCAGTATTTT | CASSLGLAGADTQYF
TRBJ1-1 | TRBV30 | . | few | TGTGCCTACTCCATGAACACTGAAGCTTTCTTT | CAYSMNTEAFF
TRBJ1-1 | TRBV5-1 | . | . | TGCGCCAGCAGCGACGCGGCGAACACTGAAGCTTTCTTT | CASSDAANTEAFF
TRBJ1-1 | TRBV2 | TRBD1 | . | TGTGCCACCCCCGCCGACAAGACAGGGAGTGGTGGCAAAGCTTTCTTT | CATPADKTGSGGKAFF
TRBJ2-1 | TRBV28 | . | . | TGTGCCAGCAGTTTATCAGGGGCGACCAATGAGCAGTTCTTC | CASSLSGATNEQFF
TRBJ2-3 | TRBV7-3 | . | . | TGTGCCAGCAGCAACTCCCCGCGAGCTGGCACAGATACGCAGTATTTT | CASSNSPRAGTDTQYF
TRBJ1-1 | TRBV4-1 | . | . | TGCGCCAGCAGCCAAGATATCAGGGATCTTTACACTGAAGCTTTCTTT | CASSQDIRDLYTEAFF
TRBJ2-7 | TRBV27 | . | . | TGTGCCAGCAGTTTTGGGTCTGGGCCCTACGAGCAGTACTTC | CASSFGSGPYEQYF